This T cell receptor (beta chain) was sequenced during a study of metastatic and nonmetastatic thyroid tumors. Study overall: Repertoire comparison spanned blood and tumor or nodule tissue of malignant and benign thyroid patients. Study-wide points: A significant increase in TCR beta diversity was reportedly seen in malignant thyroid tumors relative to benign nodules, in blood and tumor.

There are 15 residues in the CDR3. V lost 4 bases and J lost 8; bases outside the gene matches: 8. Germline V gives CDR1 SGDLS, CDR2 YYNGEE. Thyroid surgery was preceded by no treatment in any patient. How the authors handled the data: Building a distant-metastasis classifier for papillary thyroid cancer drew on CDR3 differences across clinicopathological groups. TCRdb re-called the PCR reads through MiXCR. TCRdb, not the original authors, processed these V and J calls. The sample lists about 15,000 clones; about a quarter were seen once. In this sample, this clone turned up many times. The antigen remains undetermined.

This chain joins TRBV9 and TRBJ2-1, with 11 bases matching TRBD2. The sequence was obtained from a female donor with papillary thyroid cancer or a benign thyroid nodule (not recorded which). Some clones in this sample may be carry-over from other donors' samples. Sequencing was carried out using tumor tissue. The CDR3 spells CASSPSGGSPHEQFF. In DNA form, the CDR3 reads TGTGCCAGCAGCCCTAGCGGGGGGTCTCCCCATGAGCAGTTCTTC.